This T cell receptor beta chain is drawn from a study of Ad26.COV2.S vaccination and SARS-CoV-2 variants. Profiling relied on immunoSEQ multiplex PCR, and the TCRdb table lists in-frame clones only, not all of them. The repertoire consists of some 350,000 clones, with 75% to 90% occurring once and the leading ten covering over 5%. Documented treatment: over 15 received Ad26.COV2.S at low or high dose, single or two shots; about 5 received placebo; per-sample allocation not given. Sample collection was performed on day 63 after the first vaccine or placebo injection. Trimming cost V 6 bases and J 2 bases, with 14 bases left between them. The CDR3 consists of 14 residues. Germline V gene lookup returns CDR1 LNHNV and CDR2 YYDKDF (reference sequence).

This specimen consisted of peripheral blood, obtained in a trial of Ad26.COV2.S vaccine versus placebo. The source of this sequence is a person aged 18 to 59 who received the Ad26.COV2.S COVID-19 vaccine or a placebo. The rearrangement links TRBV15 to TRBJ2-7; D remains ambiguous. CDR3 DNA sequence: TGTGCCACCAGATCCCCAGGCCAAACCTACGAGCAGTACTTC. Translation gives CATRSPGQTYEQYF. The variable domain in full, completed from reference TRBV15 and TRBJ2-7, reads DAMVIQNPRYQVTQFGKPVTLSCSQTLNHNVMYWYQQKSSQAPKLLFHYYDKDFNNEADTPDNFQSRRPNTSFCFLDIRSPGLGDTAMYLCATRSPGQTYEQYFGPGTRLTVT.